These 12 T cell receptor beta chains were all obtained from the same sample, sequenced in a study of blood T cells in healthy people across ages. It was with a sample-barcoded 5' primer and a J-beta primer mix that a second PCR of about 6 to 12 cycles was run. TCRdb re-called the 5' RACE reads with MiXCR, one entry per CDR3 protein. Among around 1,900,000 distinct CDR3 sequences listed, 35% to 50% were seen once. Specimen: blood. The receptors come from a human donor in good health.

This clonotype was counted ten times or more. The chain joins TRBV7-2 to TRBJ2-4; unclear D gene. In germline, CDR1 is SGHTA, CDR2 FQGNSA. Trimming removed 5 bases from V and 2 bases from J, with 7 bases in between. The CDR3 covers 13 residues. The DNA for the CDR3 is TGTGCCAGCAGCCAAGACACCAAAAACATTCAGTACTTC. It encodes CASSQDTKNIQYF. Full variable domain (rest looked up from reference TRBV7-2 and TRBJ2-4): GAGVSQSPSNKVTEKGKDVELRCDPISGHTALYWYRQSLGQGLEFLIYFQGNSAPDKSGLPSDRFSAERTGGSVSTLTIQRTQQEDSAVYLCASSQDTKNIQYFGAGTRLSVL.

As regards this clonotype: A read error is possible here, since a much larger clone lies one base away. The V gene is TRBV10-3, the J gene TRBJ2-1; 7 bases agree with TRBD1. Trimming removed 3 bases from V and 10 bases from J; junction bases left unmatched: 15. Germline lookup yields CDR1 ENHRY and CDR2 SYGVKD. CDR3 length: 16 residues. This chain's CDR3 is CAISEWDRSSSYEQFF. The CDR3 DNA follows: TGTGCCATCAGTGAATGGGACAGATCCTCCTCCTACGAGCAGTTCTTC.

This chain joins TRBV2 and TRBJ1-4, with TRBD1 as a possible D gene (5 bases). The germline gives CDR1 SNHLY, CDR2 FYNNEI. Trimming removed 8 bases at V and 7 bases at J, with 14 bases between. The CDR3 loop spans 13 amino acids. In DNA form, the CDR3 reads TGTGCCAGCTTGGGCAGGGCGTCTGAAAAACTGTTTTTT. The encoded protein is CASLGRASEKLFF. The variable domain in full, completed from reference TRBV2 and TRBJ1-4, reads EPEVTQTPSHQVTQMGQEVILRCVPISNHLYFYWYRQILGQKVEFLVSFYNNEISEKSEIFDDQFSVERPDGSNFTLKIRSTKLEDSAMYFCASLGRASEKLFFGSGTQLSVL.

The sample holds a few counts of this clonotype. V and J are TRBV7-9 and TRBJ2-5; D is perhaps TRBD2 (6 bases). The V and J ends lost 5 bases and 11 bases respectively, with 18 bases between them. The V gene's germline CDR1 is SEHNR and CDR2 FQNEAQ (reference sequence). The CDR3 covers 13 residues. The CDR3 spells CASSPPLAWEQYF. As DNA, the CDR3 is TGTGCCAGCAGCCCACCTCTAGCGTGGGAGCAGTACTTC.

The rearrangement uses TRBV20-1 and TRBJ2-4, with TRBD1 matching 7 bases. J lost 4 bases, V lost 7 bases, and 7 bases had no gene match. The CDR3 covers 13 residues. Germline V gene data show CDR1 as DFQATT and CDR2 as SNEGSKA (reference sequence). The CDR3, as DNA: TGCAGTGGAGGACAGGTGGAGAAAAACATTCAGTACTTC. Protein: CSGGQVEKNIQYF.

The rearrangement joins TRBV25-1 to TRBJ2-1; 7 nucleotides align to TRBD1. V lost 3 bases, J lost 5 bases, and 10 bases stayed unmatched. CDR3 length: 16 amino acids. The germline V gene encodes CDR1 MGHDK and CDR2 SYGVNS. Here the CDR3 reads CASSESGRGYNNEQFF. DNA for the CDR3: TGTGCCAGCAGTGAGTCGGGCAGGGGGTATAACAATGAGCAGTTCTTC.

The rearrangement links TRBV6-6 to TRBJ1-2; no clear D. There are 12 residues in the CDR3. From germline, CDR1 is MNHNY and CDR2 SVGAGI (reference sequence). The V and J ends lost 7 bases and 5 bases respectively, with 11 bases between them. CDR3 coding DNA: TGTGCCAGCACGGGTTCGACTTATGGCTACACCTTC. This codes for CASTGSTYGYTF.

The chain recombines TRBV20-1 with TRBJ2-5, with D uncertain. Trimming stripped 3 bases from V and 5 bases from J, with 10 bases between. This CDR3 is 12 amino acids long. From germline, CDR1 is DFQATT and CDR2 SNEGSKA (reference sequence). CDR3 DNA: TGCAGTGCTAGTGGCCGCATGGAGACCCAGTACTTC. Encoded protein: CSASGRMETQYF.

The chain employs TRBV20-1 and TRBJ2-7; D remains ambiguous. V lost 3 bases, J lost 3 bases, and 15 bases lay in between. CDR3 size: 14 residues. Germline V lookup: CDR1 DFQATT, CDR2 SNEGSKA (reference sequence). CDR3 amino acids: CSARVIVYDYEQYF. CDR3 coding DNA: TGCAGTGCTAGGGTAATCGTATATGACTACGAGCAGTACTTC.

This clonotype appeared once. This chain links TRBV7-9 with TRBJ2-2; D is possibly TRBD1 (6 bases). Per germline, CDR1 SEHNR and CDR2 FQNEAQ (reference sequence). The CDR3 is 16 residues long. Deletions cut 2 bases from V and 1 base from J, with 11 bases between. As DNA, the CDR3 is TGTGCCAGCAGCTTACCCCAGACAGGGAACACCGGGGAGCTGTTTTTT. Its protein is CASSLPQTGNTGELFF.

V and J are TRBV7-6 and TRBJ1-1; no firm D call. Germline CDR1 is SGHVS and CDR2 is FNYEAQ. This CDR3 region has 15 residues. V gave up 1 base and J gave up 0 bases, with 9 bases separating them. The CDR3, as DNA: TGTGCCAGCAGCTTAGACCAGATAATGAACACTGAAGCTTTCTTT. It translates to CASSLDQIMNTEAFF.

This clonotype turned up a few times. V usage is TRBV19 and J usage is TRBJ1-2; 7 positions match TRBD1. Germline values: CDR1 LNHDA, CDR2 SQIVND (reference sequence). This CDR3 region has 12 residues. J lost 8 bases, V lost 5 bases, and 5 bases had no gene match. CDR3 nucleotides: TGTGCCAGTAGTCACAGGGGAGGAGGCTACACCTTC. It translates to CASSHRGGGYTF. The whole variable domain, remainder taken from reference TRBV19 and TRBJ1-2, is DGGITQSPKYLFRKEGQNVTLSCEQNLNHDAMYWYRQDPGQGLRLIYYSQIVNDFQKGDIAEGYSVSREKKESFPLTVTSAQKNPTAFYLCASSHRGGGYTFGSGTRLTVV.